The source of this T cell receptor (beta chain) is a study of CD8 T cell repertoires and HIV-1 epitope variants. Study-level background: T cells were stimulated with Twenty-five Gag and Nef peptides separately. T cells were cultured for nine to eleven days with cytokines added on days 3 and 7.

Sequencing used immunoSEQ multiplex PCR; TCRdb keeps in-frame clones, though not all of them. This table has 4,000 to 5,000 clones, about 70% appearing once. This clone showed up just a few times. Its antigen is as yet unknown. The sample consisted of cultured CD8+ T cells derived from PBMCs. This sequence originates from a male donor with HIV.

The CDR3 sequence: CASSSGQGQNTEAFF. CDR3 sequence (DNA): TGTGCCAGCAGCTCCGGACAGGGCCAGAACACTGAAGCTTTCTTT. This chain uses TRBV5-4 with TRBJ1-1; 8 bases are shared with TRBD1. Germline V CDR1 and CDR2: SGHNT, YYREEE (reference sequence). The trim removed 3 bases at V and 1 base at J, leaving 5 bases unmatched. The CDR3 sequence is 15 residues long.